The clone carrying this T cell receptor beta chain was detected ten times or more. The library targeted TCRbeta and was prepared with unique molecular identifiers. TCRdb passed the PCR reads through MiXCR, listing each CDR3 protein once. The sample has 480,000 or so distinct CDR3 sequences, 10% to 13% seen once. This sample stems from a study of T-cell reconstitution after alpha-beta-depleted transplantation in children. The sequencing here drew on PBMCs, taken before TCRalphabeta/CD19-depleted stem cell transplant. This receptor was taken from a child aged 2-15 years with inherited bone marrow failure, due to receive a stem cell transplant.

CDR3 sequence (DNA): TGTCCCCGCAGGGGGCAAGGGGGCACTGAAGCTTTCTTT. Translated: CPRRGQGGTEAFF. V gene TRBV6-2 or TRBV6-3 combines with J gene TRBJ1-1; 8 bases align to TRBD1. CDR1 and CDR2 from the germline V gene are MNHEY and SVGEGT. The CDR3 consists of 13 residues.